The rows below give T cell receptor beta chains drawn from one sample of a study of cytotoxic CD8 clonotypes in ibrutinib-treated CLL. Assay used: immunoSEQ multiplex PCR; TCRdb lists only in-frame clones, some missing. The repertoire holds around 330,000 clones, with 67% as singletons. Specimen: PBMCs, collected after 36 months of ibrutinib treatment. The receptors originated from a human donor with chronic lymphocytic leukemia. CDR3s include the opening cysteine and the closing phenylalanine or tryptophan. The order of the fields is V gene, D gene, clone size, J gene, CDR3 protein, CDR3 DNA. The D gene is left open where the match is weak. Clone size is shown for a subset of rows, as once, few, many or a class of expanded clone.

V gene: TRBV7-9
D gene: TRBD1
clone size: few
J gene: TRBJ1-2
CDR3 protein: CASSLEGDRWRSGYTF
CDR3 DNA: TGTGCCAGCAGCTTAGAGGGGGACAGGTGGAGAAGTGGCTACACCTTC

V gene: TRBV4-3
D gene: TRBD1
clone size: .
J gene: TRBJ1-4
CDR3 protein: CASSPFPQGADEKLFF
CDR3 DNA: TGCGCCAGCAGCCCTTTCCCACAGGGGGCAGACGAAAAACTGTTTTTT

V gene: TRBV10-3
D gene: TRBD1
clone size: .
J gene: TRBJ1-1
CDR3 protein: CAISRPGTGFAFF
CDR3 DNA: TGTGCCATCAGCCGCCCCGGGACAGGGTTCGCTTTCTTT

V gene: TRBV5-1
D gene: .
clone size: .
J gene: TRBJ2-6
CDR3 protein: CASSAGSMTGANVLTF
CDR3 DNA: TGCGCCAGCAGCGCCGGAAGCATGACCGGGGCCAACGTCCTGACTTTC

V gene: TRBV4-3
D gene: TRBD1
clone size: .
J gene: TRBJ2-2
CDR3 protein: CASSHVPGQGDTGELFF
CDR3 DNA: TGCGCCAGCAGCCACGTCCCGGGACAGGGGGACACCGGGGAGCTGTTTTTT

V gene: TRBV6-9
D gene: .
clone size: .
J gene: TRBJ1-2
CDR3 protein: CASSYQTGYGYTF
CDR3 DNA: TGTGCCAGCAGTTACCAGACAGGCTATGGCTACACCTTC

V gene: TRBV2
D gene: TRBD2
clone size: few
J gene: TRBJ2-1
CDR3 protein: CASCSGRAHFLPDEQFF
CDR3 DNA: TGTGCCAGCTGCAGCGGGAGGGCACATTTCTTACCCGATGAGCAGTTCTTC

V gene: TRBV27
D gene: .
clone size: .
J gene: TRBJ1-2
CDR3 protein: CASSPRRAARGYTF
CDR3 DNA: TGTGCCAGCAGTCCCCGCAGGGCTGCGAGGGGCTACACCTTC

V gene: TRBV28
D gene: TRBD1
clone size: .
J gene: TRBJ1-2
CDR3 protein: CASSAMTGSFWGYTF
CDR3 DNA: TGTGCCAGCAGCGCAATGACAGGGTCCTTCTGGGGCTACACCTTC

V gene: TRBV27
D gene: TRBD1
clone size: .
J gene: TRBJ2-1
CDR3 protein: CASSSYRGSAYNEQFF
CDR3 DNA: TGTGCCAGCAGTTCATACAGGGGTTCCGCCTACAATGAGCAGTTCTTC

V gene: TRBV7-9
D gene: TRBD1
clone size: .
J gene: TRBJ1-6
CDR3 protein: CASSSTGARGSPLHF
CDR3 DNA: TGTGCCAGCAGCTCAACAGGGGCGAGAGGGTCACCCCTCCACTTT

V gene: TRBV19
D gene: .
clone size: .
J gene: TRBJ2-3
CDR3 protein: CASSILPHTSSTDTQYF
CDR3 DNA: TGTGCCAGTAGTATCCTCCCTCATACATCTAGCACAGATACGCAGTATTTT

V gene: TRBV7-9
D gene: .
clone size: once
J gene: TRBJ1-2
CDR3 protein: CASSLLAAGYTF
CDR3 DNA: TGTGCCAGCAGCTTATTAGCCGCAGGCTACACCTTC

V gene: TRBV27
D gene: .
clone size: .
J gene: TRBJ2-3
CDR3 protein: CASSSRPSGRTDTQYF
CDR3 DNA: TGTGCCAGCAGTTCTCGTCCGTCGGGGCGCACAGATACGCAGTATTTT

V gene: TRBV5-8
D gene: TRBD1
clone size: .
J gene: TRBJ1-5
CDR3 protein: CASTPLIGRTGGFNQPQHF
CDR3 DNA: TGTGCCAGCACCCCTCTGATAGGCAGGACAGGGGGCTTCAATCAGCCCCAGCATTTT

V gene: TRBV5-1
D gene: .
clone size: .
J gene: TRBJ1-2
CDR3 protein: CASSLVGVGRSLNYGYTF
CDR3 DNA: TGCGCCAGCAGCTTGGTAGGGGTTGGCAGGAGCCTTAACTATGGCTACACCTTC

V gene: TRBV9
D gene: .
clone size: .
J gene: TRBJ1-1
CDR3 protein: CASSVVGGLGAFF
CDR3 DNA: TGTGCCAGCAGCGTAGTAGGGGGGCTCGGAGCTTTCTTT

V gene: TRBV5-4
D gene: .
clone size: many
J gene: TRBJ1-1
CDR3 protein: CASSLAGNTEAFF
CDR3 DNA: TGTGCCAGCAGCTTGGCCGGGAACACTGAAGCTTTCTTT

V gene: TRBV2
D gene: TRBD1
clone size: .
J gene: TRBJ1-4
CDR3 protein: CASSDSGTANEKLFF
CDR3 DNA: TGTGCCAGCAGTGATTCCGGGACAGCGAATGAAAAACTGTTTTTT

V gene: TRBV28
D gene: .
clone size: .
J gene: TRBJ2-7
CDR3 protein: CASSGRRGGSYEQYF
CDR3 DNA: TGTGCCAGCAGTGGACGCAGAGGGGGTTCCTACGAGCAGTACTTC

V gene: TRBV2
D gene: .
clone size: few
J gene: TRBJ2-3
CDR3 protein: CASSATYGDTQYF
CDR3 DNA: TGTGCCAGCAGTGCCACTTACGGTGATACGCAGTATTTT

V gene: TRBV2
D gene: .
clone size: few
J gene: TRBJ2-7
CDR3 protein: CARGPLGQYF
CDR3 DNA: TGTGCCAGGGGACCCCTGGGGCAGTACTTC

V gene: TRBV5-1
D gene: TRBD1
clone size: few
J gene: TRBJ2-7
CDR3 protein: CASSLAGDRGLYEQYF
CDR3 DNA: TGCGCCAGCAGCTTGGCCGGGGACAGGGGGCTCTACGAGCAGTACTTC

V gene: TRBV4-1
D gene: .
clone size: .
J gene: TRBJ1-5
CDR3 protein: CASSQGAIGTFSNQPQHF
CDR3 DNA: TGCGCCAGCAGCCAAGGTGCGATAGGGACGTTCAGCAATCAGCCCCAGCATTTT

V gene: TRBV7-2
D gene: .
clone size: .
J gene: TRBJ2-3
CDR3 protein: CASSFDQGRDTQYF
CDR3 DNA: TGTGCCAGCAGCTTTGACCAGGGTCGGGATACGCAGTATTTT

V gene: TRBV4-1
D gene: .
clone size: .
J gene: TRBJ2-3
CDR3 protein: CASSQDYGVSTDTQYF
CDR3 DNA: TGCGCCAGCAGCCAAGATTACGGGGTTAGCACAGATACGCAGTATTTT

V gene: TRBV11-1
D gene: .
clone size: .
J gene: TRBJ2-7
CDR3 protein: CASSFVPSYEQYF
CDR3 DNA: TGTGCCAGCAGCTTTGTTCCGTCCTACGAGCAGTACTTC

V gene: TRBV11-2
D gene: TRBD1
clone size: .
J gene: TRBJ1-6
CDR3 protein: CASRSTGTGGLPLHF
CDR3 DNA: TGTGCCAGCAGAAGTACCGGGACAGGGGGCTTACCCCTCCACTTT

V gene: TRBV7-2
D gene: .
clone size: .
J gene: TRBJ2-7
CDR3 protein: CASSLDWGSAYEQYF
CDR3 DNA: TGTGCCAGCAGCTTAGATTGGGGCAGTGCCTACGAGCAGTACTTC

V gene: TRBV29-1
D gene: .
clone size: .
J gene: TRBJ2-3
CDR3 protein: CSVEPQRILTDTQYF
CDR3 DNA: TGCAGCGTTGAACCCCAGCGGATTCTCACAGATACGCAGTATTTT

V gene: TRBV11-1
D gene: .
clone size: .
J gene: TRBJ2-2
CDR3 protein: CASSSHRAGISTGELFF
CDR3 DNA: TGTGCCAGCAGCTCCCACCGGGCGGGGATTAGCACCGGGGAGCTGTTTTTT

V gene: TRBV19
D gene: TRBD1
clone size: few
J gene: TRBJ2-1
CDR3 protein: CASNLGQGYNEQFF
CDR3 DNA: TGTGCCAGTAACCTAGGACAGGGTTACAATGAGCAGTTCTTC

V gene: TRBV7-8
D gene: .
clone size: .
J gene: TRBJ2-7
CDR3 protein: CASVGQGYEQYF
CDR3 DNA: TGTGCCAGCGTTGGGCAGGGGTACGAGCAGTACTTC

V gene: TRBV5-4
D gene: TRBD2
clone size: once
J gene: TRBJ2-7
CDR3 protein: CASRDRTSGSEQYF
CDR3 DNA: TGTGCCAGCAGAGACCGGACTAGCGGGAGTGAGCAGTACTTC

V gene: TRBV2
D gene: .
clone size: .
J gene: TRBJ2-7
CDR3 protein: CASNYRGMSSYEQYF
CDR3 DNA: TGTGCCAGCAACTATCGGGGGATGAGCTCCTACGAGCAGTACTTC

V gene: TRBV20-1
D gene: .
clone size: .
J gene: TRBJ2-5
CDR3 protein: CSAVKDGSQYF
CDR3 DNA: TGCAGTGCTGTGAAGGATGGCTCCCAGTACTTC

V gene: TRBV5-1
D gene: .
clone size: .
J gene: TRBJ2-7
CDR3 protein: CASSLDSAYEQYF
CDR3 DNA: TGCGCCAGCAGCTTGGACAGCGCCTACGAGCAGTACTTC

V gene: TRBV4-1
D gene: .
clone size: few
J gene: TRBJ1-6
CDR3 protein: CASSPPRDPGTLHF
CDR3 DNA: TGCGCCAGCAGCCCCCCAAGGGACCCGGGGACCCTCCACTTT

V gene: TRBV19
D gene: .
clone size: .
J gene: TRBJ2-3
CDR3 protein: CASSIGRSDTQYF
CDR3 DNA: TGTGCCAGTAGTATAGGGCGGTCAGATACGCAGTATTTT

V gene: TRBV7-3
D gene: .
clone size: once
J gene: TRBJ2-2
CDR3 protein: CASSAGVKAGELFF
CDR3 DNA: TGTGCCAGCAGCGCAGGGGTTAAGGCCGGGGAGCTGTTTTTT

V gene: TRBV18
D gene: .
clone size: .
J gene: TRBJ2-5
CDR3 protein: CASSPGQSRLTQYF
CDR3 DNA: TGTGCCAGCTCACCCGGACAGTCCAGGTTGACCCAGTACTTC

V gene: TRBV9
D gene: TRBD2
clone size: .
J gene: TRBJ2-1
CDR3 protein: CASSDSGGAEQFF
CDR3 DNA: TGTGCCAGCAGCGATAGCGGGGGGGCAGAGCAGTTCTTC

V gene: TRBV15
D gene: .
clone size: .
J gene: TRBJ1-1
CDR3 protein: CATSRVGPLDPEAFF
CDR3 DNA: TGTGCCACCAGCAGAGTAGGGCCTCTGGACCCTGAAGCTTTCTTT

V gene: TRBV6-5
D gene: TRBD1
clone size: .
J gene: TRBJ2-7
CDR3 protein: CASSYRDTGVYEQYF
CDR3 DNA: TGTGCCAGCAGTTATCGTGACACAGGGGTATACGAGCAGTACTTC

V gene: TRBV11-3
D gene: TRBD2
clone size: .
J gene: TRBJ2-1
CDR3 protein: CASSLIGTSGYNEQFF
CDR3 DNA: TGTGCCAGCAGCTTAATCGGGACTAGCGGTTACAATGAGCAGTTCTTC

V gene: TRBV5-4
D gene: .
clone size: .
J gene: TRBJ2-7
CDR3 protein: CASSGDTYEQYF
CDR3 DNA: TGTGCCAGCAGCGGGGACACCTACGAGCAGTACTTC

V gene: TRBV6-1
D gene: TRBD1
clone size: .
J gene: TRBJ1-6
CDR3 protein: CATARDSSSPLHF
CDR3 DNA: TGTGCCACCGCACGGGACAGTTCGTCACCCCTCCACTTT

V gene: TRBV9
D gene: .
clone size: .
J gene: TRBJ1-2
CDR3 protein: CASRAGPYGYTF
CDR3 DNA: TGTGCCAGCCGGGCGGGACCCTATGGCTACACCTTC

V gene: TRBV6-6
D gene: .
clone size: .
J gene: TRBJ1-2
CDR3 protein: CASSYVAENYGYTF
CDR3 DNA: TGTGCCAGCAGTTACGTCGCAGAAAACTATGGCTACACCTTC

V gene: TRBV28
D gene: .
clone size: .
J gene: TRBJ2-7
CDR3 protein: CASSLWEEQYF
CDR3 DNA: TGTGCCAGCAGTTTATGGGAAGAGCAGTACTTC

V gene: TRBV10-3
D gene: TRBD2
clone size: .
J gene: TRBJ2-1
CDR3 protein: CAISESLLADNEQFF
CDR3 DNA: TGTGCCATCAGTGAGTCACTACTAGCGGACAATGAGCAGTTCTTC